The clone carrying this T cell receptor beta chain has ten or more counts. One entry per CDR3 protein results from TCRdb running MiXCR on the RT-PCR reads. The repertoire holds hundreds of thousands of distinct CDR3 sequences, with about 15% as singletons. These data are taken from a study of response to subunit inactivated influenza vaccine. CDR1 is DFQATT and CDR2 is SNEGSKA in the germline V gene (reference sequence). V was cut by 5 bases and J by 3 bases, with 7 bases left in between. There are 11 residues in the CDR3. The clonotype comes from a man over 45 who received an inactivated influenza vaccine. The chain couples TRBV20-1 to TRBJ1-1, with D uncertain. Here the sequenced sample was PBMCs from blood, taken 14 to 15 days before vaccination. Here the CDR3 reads CSAVPHTEAFF. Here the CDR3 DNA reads TGCAGTGCTGTACCCCACACTGAAGCTTTCTTT.